Listed below are T cell receptor beta chains from one sample, sequenced in a study of T cells after yellow fever vaccination. TCRdb passed the 5' RACE reads through MiXCR, listing each CDR3 protein once. In the table there are 200,000 or so distinct CDR3 sequences, roughly 6.8% of which are singletons. The source material was CD4+ T cells sorted from PBMCs, sampled on the day of the yellow fever booster vaccination. The receptors were gathered from a man younger than 40 who received the YFV17D yellow fever vaccine. The CDR3 runs from the conserved cysteine through the conserved F or W. The order of the fields is CDR3 protein, V gene, J gene.

CSVKRAMNTEAFF	TRBV29-1	TRBJ1-1
CASSLRPGNTEAFF	TRBV12-3/TRBV12-4	TRBJ1-1
CASSPRTRTYNEQFF	TRBV7-8	TRBJ2-1
CASSLGTSGRSLEQFF	TRBV7-9	TRBJ2-1
CSAAPTGSYEQYF	TRBV29-1	TRBJ2-7
CASSEWGDRQETQYF	TRBV6-1	TRBJ2-5
CASEGNSPLHF	TRBV6-6	TRBJ1-6
CASSLREEDTQYF	TRBV4-2	TRBJ2-3
CASSTGTGLNTEAFF	TRBV9	TRBJ1-1
CASSPGRHQPQHF	TRBV3-1	TRBJ1-5
CATSDPRGGGSSYNEQFF	TRBV24-1	TRBJ2-1
CASSWGQGSYNEQFF	TRBV5-6	TRBJ2-1
CASSLARGGIGNTQYF	TRBV5-6	TRBJ2-3
CASSLDEGKTNEKLFF	TRBV7-9	TRBJ1-4
CASRSGTRGENEQFF	TRBV7-9	TRBJ2-1
CASSPRGAGKMNTEAFF	TRBV18	TRBJ1-1
CSVSNPGQGSGYTF	TRBV29-1	TRBJ1-2
CASSGPGAQFF	TRBV9	TRBJ2-1
CSVEIYYEQYF	TRBV29-1	TRBJ2-7
CASSQGTGRNTGELFF	TRBV4-1	TRBJ2-2
CAISQILTNLNEQFF	TRBV4-3	TRBJ2-1
CCARDFAGIIRDTQYF	TRBV20-1	TRBJ2-3
CSAIISTDTQYF	TRBV20-1	TRBJ2-3
CASSRRHTGTSGRALGETQYF	TRBV11-1	TRBJ2-5
CASSSVAGPQETQYF	TRBV7-7	TRBJ2-5
CASSLFSSASQGSYNEQFF	TRBV5-1	TRBJ2-1
CASSSLGGAGGNGDEQYF	TRBV5-1	TRBJ2-7
CASSSSYQRLYEQYF	TRBV5-6	TRBJ2-7
CASSLAPLNEKLFF	TRBV7-9	TRBJ1-4
CASSPGTGREGRTEQFF	TRBV18	TRBJ2-1
CSVELRSVISYNEQFF	TRBV29-1	TRBJ2-1
CATSMRTSGLNEQFF	TRBV15	TRBJ2-1
CASRSQETFGQPQHF	TRBV12-3/TRBV12-4	TRBJ1-5
CASSPLRTSGSRNEQFF	TRBV18	TRBJ2-1
CASRPSGTANEKLFF	TRBV7-2	TRBJ1-4
CASRKNGGRAYNEQFF	TRBV6-2/TRBV6-3	TRBJ2-1
CASSQFRGVETQYF	TRBV4-3	TRBJ2-5
CASNLGGGPSYEQYF	TRBV28	TRBJ2-7
CSSPNNWGEQFF	TRBV20-1	TRBJ2-1
CASSRSGGTYEQYF	TRBV5-1	TRBJ2-7
CASSPTNRQNGEQYF	TRBV9	TRBJ2-7
CAISEGQNTGELFF	TRBV10-3	TRBJ2-2
CSARDPGLETKNTEAFF	TRBV20-1	TRBJ1-1
CASSFIDGYTF	TRBV11-2	TRBJ1-2
CASSFRGAPPEDIQYF	TRBV6-2/TRBV6-3	TRBJ2-4
CASSPQPRSSTDTQYF	TRBV7-2	TRBJ2-3
CASSPGAGGNEQFF	TRBV5-4	TRBJ2-1
CASSLGKTGNSPLHF	TRBV7-9	TRBJ1-6
CASKSRRDEQFF	TRBV12-3/TRBV12-4	TRBJ2-1
CASSPGLAGRRPYNEQFF	TRBV18	TRBJ2-1
CATSDWGVSTDTQYF	TRBV24-1	TRBJ2-3
CASSQDTGFNEQFF	TRBV4-3	TRBJ2-1
CSARVSRSNTEAFF	TRBV20-1	TRBJ1-1